This TCR beta chain appears in the sequencing data of a study of metastatic and nonmetastatic thyroid tumors. Treatment of any kind had been given to no patient before thyroid surgery. This clone was found a few times. With a much larger clone just one base away, this may be a read error. Per the germline V gene, CDR1 is SNHLY and CDR2 is FYNNEI. The CDR3 spans 16 residues. TCRdb reanalyzed the PCR reads with MiXCR. This table holds roughly 57,000 clones, 20% found once. The sequenced sample was blood. V gene TRBV2 combines with J gene TRBJ1-4; TRBD1 matches 11 bases. The origin of this receptor is a female donor with papillary thyroid cancer or a benign thyroid nodule (not recorded which). Some clones in this sample may be carry-over from other donors' samples. The CDR3 coding sequence is TGTGCCAGCATTGAACGGGGACAGGGGGAAGAAGAAAAACTGTTTTTT. The encoded protein is CASIERGQGEEEKLFF.